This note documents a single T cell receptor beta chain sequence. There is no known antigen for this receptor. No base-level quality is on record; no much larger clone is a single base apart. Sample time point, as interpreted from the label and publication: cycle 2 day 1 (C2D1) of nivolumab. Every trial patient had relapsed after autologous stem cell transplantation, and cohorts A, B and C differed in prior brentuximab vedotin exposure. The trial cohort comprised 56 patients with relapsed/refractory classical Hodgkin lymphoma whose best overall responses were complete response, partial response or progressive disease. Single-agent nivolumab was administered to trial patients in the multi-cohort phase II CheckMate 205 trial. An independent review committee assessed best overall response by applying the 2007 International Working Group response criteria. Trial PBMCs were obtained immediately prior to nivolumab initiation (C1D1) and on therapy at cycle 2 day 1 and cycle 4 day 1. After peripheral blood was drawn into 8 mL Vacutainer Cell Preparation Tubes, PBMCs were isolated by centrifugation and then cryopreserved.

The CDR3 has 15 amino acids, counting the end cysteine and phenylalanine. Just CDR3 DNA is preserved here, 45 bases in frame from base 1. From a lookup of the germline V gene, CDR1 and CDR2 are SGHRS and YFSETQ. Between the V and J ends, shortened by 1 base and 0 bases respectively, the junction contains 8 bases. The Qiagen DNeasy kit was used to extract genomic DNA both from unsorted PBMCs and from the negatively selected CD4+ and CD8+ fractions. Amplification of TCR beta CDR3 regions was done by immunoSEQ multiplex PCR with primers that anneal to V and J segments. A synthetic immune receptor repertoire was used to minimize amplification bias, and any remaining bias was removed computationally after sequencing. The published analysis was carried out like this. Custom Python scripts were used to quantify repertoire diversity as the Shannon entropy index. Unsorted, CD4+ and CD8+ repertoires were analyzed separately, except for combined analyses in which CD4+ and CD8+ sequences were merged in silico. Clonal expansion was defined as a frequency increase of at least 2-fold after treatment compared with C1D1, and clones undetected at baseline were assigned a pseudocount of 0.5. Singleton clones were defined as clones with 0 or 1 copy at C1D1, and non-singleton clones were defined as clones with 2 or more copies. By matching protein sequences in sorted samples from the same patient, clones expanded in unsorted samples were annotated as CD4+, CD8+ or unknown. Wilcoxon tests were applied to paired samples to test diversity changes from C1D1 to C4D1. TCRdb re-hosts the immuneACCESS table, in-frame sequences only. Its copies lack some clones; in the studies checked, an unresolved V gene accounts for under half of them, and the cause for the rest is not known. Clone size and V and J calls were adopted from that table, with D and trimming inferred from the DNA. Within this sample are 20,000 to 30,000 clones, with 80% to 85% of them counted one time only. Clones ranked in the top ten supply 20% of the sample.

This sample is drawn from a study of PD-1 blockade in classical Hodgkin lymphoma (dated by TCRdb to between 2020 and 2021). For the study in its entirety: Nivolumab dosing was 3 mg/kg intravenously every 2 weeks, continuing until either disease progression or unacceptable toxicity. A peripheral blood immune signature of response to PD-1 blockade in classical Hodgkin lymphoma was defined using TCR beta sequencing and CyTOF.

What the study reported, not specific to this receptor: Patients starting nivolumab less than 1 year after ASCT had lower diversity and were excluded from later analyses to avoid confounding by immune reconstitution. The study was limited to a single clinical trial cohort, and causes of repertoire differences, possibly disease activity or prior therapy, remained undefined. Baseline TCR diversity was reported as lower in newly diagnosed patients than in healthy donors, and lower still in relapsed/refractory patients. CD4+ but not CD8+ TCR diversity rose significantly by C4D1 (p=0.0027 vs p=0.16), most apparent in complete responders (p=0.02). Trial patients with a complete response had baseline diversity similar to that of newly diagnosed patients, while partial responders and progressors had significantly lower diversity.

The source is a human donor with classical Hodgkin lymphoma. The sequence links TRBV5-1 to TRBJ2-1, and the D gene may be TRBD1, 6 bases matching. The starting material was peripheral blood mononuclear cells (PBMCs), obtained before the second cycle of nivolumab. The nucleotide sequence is TGCGCCAGCAGCTTGAACAGGGCCTCCTACAATGAGCAGTTCTTC. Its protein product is CASSLNRASYNEQFF.